The rows below give T cell receptor beta chains drawn from one sample of a study of cytotoxic CD8 clonotypes in ibrutinib-treated CLL. The protocol was immunoSEQ multiplex PCR, while the TCRdb copy is restricted to in-frame clones and leaves out a portion. In the table there are some 150,000 clones, 70% to 90% of which are singletons. Sequenced material: PBMCs, taken after 36 months of ibrutinib treatment. The receptors were gathered from a human donor with chronic lymphocytic leukemia. CDR3s include the opening cysteine and the closing phenylalanine or tryptophan. The D gene is left open where the match is weak. The size entry is marked missing in some rows and otherwise reads once, few, many or a size class.

>TRBJ1-2|.|TRBV5-1|.
CASSLDRASSGYTF
TGCGCCAGCAGCTTGGACAGGGCCTCTTCGGGCTACACCTTC
>TRBJ2-3|few|TRBV30|.
CAWTKAATAGTQYF
TGTGCCTGGACGAAAGCCGCGACAGCAGGCACGCAGTATTTT
>TRBJ1-2|.|TRBV4-2|TRBD1
CASSQDRGSGYTF
TGTGCCAGCAGCCAAGACAGGGGGTCTGGCTACACCTTC
>TRBJ2-7|.|TRBV7-2|.
CASSPSYEQYF
TGTGCCAGCAGCCCCTCCTACGAGCAGTACTTC
>TRBJ2-3|.|TRBV6-5|.
CASSYFTSWGPDTQYF
TGTGCCAGCAGTTACTTCACTAGTTGGGGTCCAGATACGCAGTATTTT
>TRBJ2-6|.|TRBV5-1|.
CASSGGRLSGANVLTF
TGCGCCAGCAGCGGGGGACGGCTCTCTGGGGCCAACGTCCTGACTTTC
>TRBJ2-7|once|TRBV2|.
CASSVGGYSYEQYF
TGTGCCAGCAGTGTAGGGGGTTACTCCTACGAGCAGTACTTC
>TRBJ1-2|.|TRBV6-1|.
CASSEDRDYYGYTF
TGTGCCAGCAGTGAAGACAGGGATTACTATGGCTACACCTTC
>TRBJ2-6|.|TRBV4-1|.
CASSQGGAGANVLTF
TGCGCCAGCAGCCAAGGAGGAGCTGGGGCCAACGTCCTGACTTTC
>TRBJ1-1|.|TRBV6-5|TRBD1
CASSSRGPMNTEAFF
TGTGCCAGCAGTTCCAGGGGGCCGATGAACACTGAAGCTTTCTTT
>TRBJ2-2|.|TRBV14|TRBD1
CASSQLGWDRVPGELFF
TGTGCCAGCAGCCAACTTGGATGGGACAGGGTCCCCGGGGAGCTGTTTTTT
>TRBJ1-2|.|TRBV28|.
CASSLSAPIGYTF
TGTGCCAGCAGTTTATCCGCCCCTATCGGCTACACCTTC
>TRBJ1-6|.|TRBV5-1|TRBD1
CANDRETDNSPLHF
TGCGCCAACGACAGGGAAACCGATAATTCACCCCTCCACTTT
>TRBJ1-1|.|TRBV4-1|.
CASSRYGRTEAFF
TGCGCCAGCAGCCGGTACGGGCGCACTGAAGCTTTCTTT
>TRBJ2-2|few|TRBV2|.
CASSEARAEAGELFF
TGTGCCAGCAGTGAAGCTCGGGCGGAGGCCGGGGAGCTGTTTTTT
>TRBJ2-1|.|TRBV9|TRBD2
CASSETSGSSYNEQFF
TGTGCCAGCAGCGAAACTAGCGGGAGCTCCTACAATGAGCAGTTCTTC
>TRBJ2-7|few|TRBV11-3|TRBD2
CASSLGPSGAYEQYF
TGTGCCAGCAGCTTAGGACCTAGCGGGGCCTACGAGCAGTACTTC
>TRBJ1-2|once|TRBV28|.
CASRLGGGYGYTF
TGTGCCAGCAGGCTTGGGGGGGGCTATGGCTACACCTTC
>TRBJ1-2|.|TRBV27|.
CASSLSGLRSVYGYTF
TGTGCCAGCAGTTTATCGGGACTCCGAAGCGTCTATGGCTACACCTTC
>TRBJ2-5|.|TRBV5-4|TRBD2
CAVRGPGLAGGETQYF
TGTGCCGTGCGGGGGCCGGGACTAGCGGGAGGAGAGACCCAGTACTTC
>TRBJ2-1|.|TRBV11-2|TRBD2
CASRSLGGPYNEQFF
TGTGCCAGCAGATCCTTGGGAGGGCCCTACAATGAGCAGTTCTTC
>TRBJ2-7|once|TRBV4-1|.
CASSQEGRGGSYEQYF
TGCGCCAGCAGCCAAGAAGGGAGAGGGGGGTCCTACGAGCAGTACTTC
>TRBJ1-3|.|TRBV19|.
CASSQTVYFSGNTIYF
TGTGCCAGTAGCCAGACGGTTTATTTCTCTGGAAACACCATATATTTT
>TRBJ1-5|.|TRBV7-9|TRBD1
CASSLGTGKSQPQHF
TGTGCCAGCAGCTTAGGGACAGGGAAAAGTCAGCCCCAGCATTTT
>TRBJ1-5|.|TRBV6-1|TRBD1
CASSYAGQGWQPQHF
TGTGCCAGCAGCTACGCTGGACAGGGATGGCAGCCCCAGCATTTT
>TRBJ1-5|.|TRBV6-1|.
CASSEIPRYSNQPQHF
TGTGCCAGCAGTGAAATCCCACGGTATAGCAATCAGCCCCAGCATTTT
>TRBJ1-1|few|TRBV25-1|TRBD1
CASREQGATEAFF
TGTGCCAGCAGGGAACAGGGGGCCACTGAAGCTTTCTTT
>TRBJ1-2|.|TRBV5-1|TRBD1
CASSTGTGHPNYGYTF
TGCGCCAGCAGCACGGGGACAGGTCATCCTAACTATGGCTACACCTTC
>TRBJ1-6|.|TRBV4-1|.
CASSQDSPGAGSPLHF
TGCGCCAGCAGCCAAGATAGCCCAGGGGCAGGTTCACCCCTCCACTTT
>TRBJ1-4|.|TRBV5-1|.
CASSLGRGEKLFF
TGCGCCAGCAGCTTGGGGAGGGGTGAAAAACTGTTTTTT
>TRBJ2-1|.|TRBV18|.
CASSLGSGEPYNEQFF
TGTGCCAGCTCATTAGGTAGCGGAGAGCCCTACAATGAGCAGTTCTTC
>TRBJ2-7|once|TRBV9|.
CASSEQGEGSYEQYF
TGTGCCAGCAGCGAACAGGGTGAGGGTTCCTACGAGCAGTACTTC
>TRBJ1-1|.|TRBV7-6|.
CASSSGRSTEAFF
TGTGCCAGCAGCTCAGGGAGAAGCACTGAAGCTTTCTTT
>TRBJ1-6|.|TRBV19|.
CASSIPGGSPLHF
TGTGCCAGTAGTATCCCTGGTGGATCACCCCTCCACTTT
>TRBJ2-7|.|TRBV7-9|.
CASSLAQGRVREQYF
TGTGCCAGCAGCTTAGCACAGGGCCGAGTTCGCGAGCAGTACTTC
>TRBJ2-7|.|TRBV23-1|.
CASSRAAGASYEQYF
TGCGCCAGCAGTCGGGCAGCTGGGGCTTCCTACGAGCAGTACTTC
>TRBJ2-1|.|TRBV6-1|.
CASSQGRSSYNEQFF
TGTGCCAGCAGTCAGGGGCGCAGCTCCTACAATGAGCAGTTCTTC
>TRBJ2-5|.|TRBV11-2|TRBD1
CASRSLRGLGETQYF
TGTGCCAGCAGGTCGTTAAGGGGGCTGGGGGAGACCCAGTACTTC
>TRBJ1-4|.|TRBV30|.
CAWAPGEATNEKLFF
TGTGCCTGGGCACCGGGGGAAGCAACTAATGAAAAACTGTTTTTT
>TRBJ1-6|once|TRBV2|TRBD1
CASRADRGAYNSPLHF
TGTGCCAGCAGGGCGGACAGGGGAGCCTATAATTCACCCCTCCACTTT
>TRBJ1-1|.|TRBV7-9|.
CASSEARVAGNTEAFF
TGTGCCAGCAGTGAAGCGAGGGTAGCCGGGAACACTGAAGCTTTCTTT
>TRBJ2-1|.|TRBV30|.
CAWSVIEQFF
TGTGCCTGGAGTGTAATAGAGCAGTTCTTC
>TRBJ1-6|.|TRBV7-2|.
CASSLDLDTNSPLHF
TGTGCCAGCAGCTTAGACCTGGACACAAATTCACCCCTCCACTTT
>TRBJ2-3|once|TRBV6-4|.
CASSSSPTDTQYF
TGTGCCAGCAGTTCCTCCCCCACAGATACGCAGTATTTT